This T cell receptor (beta chain) is drawn from a study of cytotoxic CD8 clonotypes in ibrutinib-treated CLL. V dropped 6 bases and J dropped 5 bases, with 16 bases sitting between them. This CDR3 contains 14 residues. The germline V gene has CDR1 MNHEY and CDR2 SMNVEV (reference sequence). Investigators sought sequencing depths of between 1 in 200,000 and 1 in 1 million T cells. Data came from immunoSEQ multiplex PCR; TCRdb stores just in-frame clones and leaves some out. This table has about 130,000 clones, approximately 83% appearing once. Regarding the study as a whole: Sustained-remission and progressing patients had unequal sampling times. Clonotypes that were public were uncommon, and they contracted or stayed stable on treatment.

As to this clone: Its antigen remains unidentified.

The sequence was collected from a human donor with chronic lymphocytic leukemia. The J gene is TRBJ1-2, the V gene TRBV27; D is unresolved. The starting material was PBMCs, obtained after 24 months of ibrutinib treatment. The CDR3 loop reads CASSSNKAGYGYTF. DNA for the CDR3: TGTGCCAGCAGCTCAAATAAGGCGGGGTATGGCTACACCTTC.